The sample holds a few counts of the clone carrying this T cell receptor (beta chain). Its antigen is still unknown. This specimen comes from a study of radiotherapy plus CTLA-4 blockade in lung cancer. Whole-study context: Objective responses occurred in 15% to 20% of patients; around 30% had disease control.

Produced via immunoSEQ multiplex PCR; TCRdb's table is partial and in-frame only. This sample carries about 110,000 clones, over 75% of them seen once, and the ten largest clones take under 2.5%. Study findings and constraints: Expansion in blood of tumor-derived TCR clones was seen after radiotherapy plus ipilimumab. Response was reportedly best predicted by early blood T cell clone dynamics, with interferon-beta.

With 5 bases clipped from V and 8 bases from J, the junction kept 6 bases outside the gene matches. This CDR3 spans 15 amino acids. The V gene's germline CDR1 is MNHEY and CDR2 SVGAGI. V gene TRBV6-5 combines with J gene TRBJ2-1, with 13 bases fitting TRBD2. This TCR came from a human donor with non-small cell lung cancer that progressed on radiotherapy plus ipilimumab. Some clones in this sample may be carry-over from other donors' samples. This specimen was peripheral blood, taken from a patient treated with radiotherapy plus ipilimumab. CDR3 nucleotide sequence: TGTGCCAGCAGTGCGGGACTAGCGGGGTTCCATGAGCAGTTCTTC. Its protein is CASSAGLAGFHEQFF.